What follows are 28 T cell receptor beta chains derived from one specimen sequenced in a study of T-cell memory formation after mild COVID-19. TCRdb analysed the 5' RACE reads with MiXCR anew, one entry per CDR3 protein. The repertoire has about 320,000 distinct CDR3 sequences, 14% of them found once; the top ten carry 21%. Sequencing was performed on PBMCs or a T cell subset sorted from them (not recorded which). These TCRs come from a man younger than 35 who had mild COVID-19 (a few samples of this study predate the infection). Cell type and time point are not known.

The chain couples TRBV12-3 or TRBV12-4 to TRBJ2-2; no clear D. CDR3 length: 13 residues. Trimming pared 3 bases from V and 7 bases from J, leaving 9 bases between. The CDR3 region has the DNA TGTGCCAGCAGTTTTGGATCACGCGGGGAGCTGTTTTTT. It is translated as CASSFGSRGELFF.

This clonotype showed up just a few times. V usage is TRBV7-3 and J usage is TRBJ2-7; 8 nucleotides line up with TRBD1. CDR1 and CDR2 (germline): SGHTA, FQGTGA. The V gene end was trimmed by 4 bases and the J gene end by 6 bases; junction bases not matched to a gene: 5. CDR3 length equals 13 residues. The CDR3 sequence: CASSSDRESEQYV. CDR3 in DNA: TGTGCCAGCAGCTCGGACAGGGAGAGCGAGCAGTACGTC.

The chain employs TRBV7-2 and TRBJ2-1; D remains unclear. Germline V gene data show CDR1 as SGHTA and CDR2 as FQGNSA. This CDR3 spans 14 amino acids. V lost 5 bases, J lost 8 bases, and 16 bases lay in between. The chain's CDR3 is CASSPVGGSDEQFF. The CDR3 DNA is TGTGCCAGCAGCCCCGTCGGTGGCTCGGATGAGCAGTTCTTC.

This clonotype has a handful of counts. The chain uses TRBV6-6 and TRBJ1-3; D remains unclear. CDR1 MNHNY and CDR2 SVGAGI come from the germline V gene (reference sequence). V shed 10 bases and J shed 1 base, with 11 bases lying between them. The length of the CDR3 is 13 residues. The CDR3 loop is CATLVGSGNTIYF. DNA for the CDR3: TGTGCCACCTTGGTGGGGTCTGGAAACACCATATATTTT.

This clonotype was picked up many times. The V call is TRBV4-3, the J call TRBJ1-2; no clear D. Germline V gene lookup returns CDR1 LGHNA and CDR2 YSLEER. This CDR3 is 15 amino acids long. V was cut by 0 bases and J by 4 bases, with 12 bases left in between. The CDR3 nucleotides read TGCGCCAGCAGCCAAGATTACGGGTTGGCCTATGGCTACACCTTC. Protein sequence: CASSQDYGLAYGYTF.

This clonotype has a handful of counts. The rearrangement links TRBV18 to TRBJ2-7; tentative D call: TRBD2 (6 bases). V was cut by 6 bases and J by 6 bases, with 18 bases left in between. Germline CDR1 and CDR2: KGHSH and LQKENI. This CDR3 is 14 amino acids long. CDR3 in DNA: TGTGCCAGCTCCTCCATAAAGGAGGGGAGCGAGCAGTACGTC. Translation: CASSSIKEGSEQYV.

This clonotype was seen a handful of times. V and J are TRBV27 and TRBJ1-2, with 8 bases that match TRBD1. Germline CDR1 is MNHEY and CDR2 is SMNVEV (reference sequence). The V and J ends lost 3 bases and 4 bases, in that order; junction bases with no gene match: 13. This CDR3 is built from 17 residues. The chain's CDR3 is CASSFSGVGQEGYGYTF. CDR3 in DNA: TGTGCCAGCAGTTTTAGTGGAGTGGGACAGGAGGGCTATGGCTACACCTTC.

This clonotype came up a few times. The chain links TRBV12-3 or TRBV12-4 to TRBJ2-1; 7 bases map to TRBD1. The CDR3 spans 15 residues. Trimming cost V 6 bases and J 7 bases; bases outside gene matches: 12. As DNA, the CDR3 is TGTGCCAGCAGGCAGACAGGGCGAAGTAGTAATGAGCAGTTCTTC. Protein product: CASRQTGRSSNEQFF.

In this sample, this clonotype turned up a few times. The genes are TRBV3-1 and TRBJ1-1; a possible D gene is TRBD1 (5 bases). CDR1 LGHDT and CDR2 YNNKEL come from the germline V gene (reference sequence). Trimming took off 4 bases at V and 4 bases at J, with 10 bases between the two ends. The CDR3 totals 13 residues. The CDR3 DNA sequence: TGTGCCAGCAGCCCGGGACCGAGCACTGAAGCTTTCTTT. Translation: CASSPGPSTEAFF.

The chain links TRBV6-5 to TRBJ1-3; D perhaps matches TRBD1 (5 bases). Germline CDR1 MNHEY, CDR2 SVGAGI. The V end lost 6 bases, the J end lost 8 bases, and 17 bases lay between the germline ends. The CDR3 totals 14 residues. In nucleotides, the CDR3 is TGTGCCAGCAGATTCAGGGTCTCGGTGGACACCATATATTTT. Protein: CASRFRVSVDTIYF.

This clonotype was picked up a small number of times. This chain uses TRBV5-1 with TRBJ2-3; 8 nucleotides align to TRBD2. V trimming: 4 bases; J trimming: 9 bases; junction bases outside the gene matches: 7. This CDR3 comprises 13 residues. From germline, CDR1 is SGHRS and CDR2 YFSETQ. DNA of the CDR3: TGCGCCAGCAGCGAGGCCGGCGGGGGGACGCAGTATTTT. Translated: CASSEAGGGTQYF.

The V gene is TRBV5-1, the J gene TRBJ2-5, with 10 positions matching TRBD1. After removal of 3 bases from V and 3 bases from J, the junction contained 5 bases not matched to a gene. Germline assignment: CDR1 SGHRS and CDR2 YFSETQ. The CDR3 loop spans 15 amino acids. DNA of the CDR3: TGCGCCAGCAGCTCCTCCGGGACAGGGGAAGAGACCCAGTACTTC. Translated: CASSSSGTGEETQYF.

This clonotype showed up just a few times. The chain links TRBV15 to TRBJ2-1; 10 positions agree with TRBD2. The CDR3 loop spans 16 amino acids. The germline gives CDR1 LNHNV, CDR2 YYDKDF (reference sequence). V lost 0 bases, J lost 10 bases, and 9 bases stayed unmatched. The CDR3 loop is CATSREASGGPQEQFF. The DNA of the CDR3 is TGTGCCACCAGCAGAGAGGCTAGCGGGGGCCCCCAAGAGCAGTTCTTC.

This clonotype was picked up a small number of times. The chain has TRBV7-8 and TRBJ1-4; D unresolved. Germline CDR1 and CDR2: SGHVS and FQNEAQ. The CDR3 loop spans 13 amino acids. V was trimmed by 0 bases and J by 7 bases, leaving 6 bases between them. CDR3 in amino acids: CASSLAGSEKLFF. CDR3 DNA: TGTGCCAGCAGCTTAGCGGGCAGTGAAAAACTGTTTTTT.

This clonotype was detected a few times. V gene TRBV5-8 combines with J gene TRBJ1-5; 10 nucleotides agree with TRBD1. Trimming cost V 4 bases and J 2 bases; bases outside gene matches: 15. The germline V gene encodes CDR1 SGHTS and CDR2 YDEGEE. The CDR3 extends over 19 amino acids. The CDR3, as DNA: TGTGCCAGCAGCGCTCCCGGGACAGGGGTAGAGGATGGCAATCAGCCCCAGCATTTT. Translated, it gives CASSAPGTGVEDGNQPQHF.

J is TRBJ1-1 and V is TRBV4-3; D is unclear. Germline-derived CDR1 and CDR2 are LGHNA and YSLEER. There are 9 residues in the CDR3. Deletions cut 7 bases from V and 8 bases from J, with 5 bases between. CDR3 protein: CASIPEAFF. The DNA of the CDR3 is TGCGCCAGCATCCCCGAAGCTTTCTTT.

V gene TRBV6-1 combines with J gene TRBJ1-1, with D tentatively TRBD1 (6 bases). The length of the CDR3 is 18 residues. In germline, CDR1 is MNHNS, CDR2 SASEGT. Deletions cut 2 bases from V and 2 bases from J, with 21 bases between. The DNA of the CDR3 is TGTGCCAGCAGTGAATTCATTTTCAGGCTGGGGGCTAACACTGAAGCTTTCTTT. The encoded protein is CASSEFIFRLGANTEAFF.

This clonotype appeared a few times. The V and J genes are TRBV7-2 and TRBJ2-1; D unclear. The CDR3 covers 13 residues. V lost 8 bases and J lost 4, with 12 bases in between. Per germline, CDR1 SGHTA and CDR2 FQGNSA. Here the CDR3 reads CASGLPDYNEQFF. The CDR3 coding sequence is TGTGCCAGCGGGTTACCAGATTACAATGAGCAGTTCTTC.

V is TRBV2 and J is TRBJ2-3; perhaps TRBD2 as D (6 bases). The CDR3 extends over 12 amino acids. The V gene's germline CDR1 is SNHLY and CDR2 FYNNEI. The ends were cut back, 6 bases at V and 6 bases at J, with 10 bases in the middle. The CDR3 DNA sequence: TGTGCCAGCAGGGTACTAGCCGATACGCAGTATTTT. It specifies CASRVLADTQYF.

This clonotype was seen a handful of times. The chain employs TRBV6-5 and TRBJ2-5, with 10 bases aligning to TRBD2. Losses at the gene ends were 1 base for V and 5 bases for J; bases not matched to a gene: 1. CDR3 length: 14 amino acids. Germline CDR1 is MNHEY and CDR2 is SVGAGI. The CDR3 region is CASSYLLAGETQYF. The CDR3 coding sequence is TGTGCCAGCAGTTACTTACTAGCGGGGGAGACCCAGTACTTC.

This clonotype was detected a few times. The chain links TRBV11-2 to TRBJ2-4; 8 positions agree with TRBD1. This CDR3 is built from 11 residues. From germline, CDR1 is SGHAT and CDR2 FQNNGV. The J segment lost 15 bases and the V segment lost 5 bases, leaving 6 bases of the junction unmatched. The CDR3 DNA is TGTGCCAGCAGCAACAGGGGGTTTGGGTACTTC. Amino acid sequence: CASSNRGFGYF.

This clonotype was seen more than once but under ten times. The gene calls are TRBV5-6 and TRBJ2-1; 8 positions agree with TRBD1. V was clipped by 4 bases and J by 4 bases; unmatched bases: 13. The CDR3 loop spans 17 amino acids. In germline, CDR1 is SGHDT, CDR2 YYEEEE. The CDR3 bases are TGTGCCAGCAGCCCCGCAACGGGATGGGACAGGTACAATGAGCAGTTCTTC. Translation: CASSPATGWDRYNEQFF.

This chain connects TRBV28 to TRBJ1-1; the match to TRBD1 covers 7 bases. Germline-derived CDR1 and CDR2 are MDHEN and SYDVKM. The CDR3 runs 15 residues. V trimming: 5 bases; J trimming: 1 base; junction bases outside the gene matches: 7. CDR3 in amino acids: CASSPLGQPNTEAFF. The CDR3 DNA reads as TGTGCCAGCAGTCCCCTGGGACAGCCGAACACTGAAGCTTTCTTT.

The genes are TRBV7-2 and TRBJ1-1, with D possibly TRBD1 on 5 matching bases. Trimming removed 0 bases from V and 4 bases from J, with 12 bases in between. The CDR3 has 15 residues. Germline lookup yields CDR1 SGHTA and CDR2 FQGNSA. The CDR3 here is CASSLAGVEGTEAFF. DNA of the CDR3: TGTGCCAGCAGCTTAGCAGGGGTTGAGGGCACTGAAGCTTTCTTT. Variable domain in full (rest from reference TRBV7-2 and TRBJ1-1): GAGVSQSPSNKVTEKGKDVELRCDPISGHTALYWYRQSLGQGLEFLIYFQGNSAPDKSGLPSDRFSAERTGGSVSTLTIQRTQQEDSAVYLCASSLAGVEGTEAFFGQGTRLTVV.

This clonotype was counted between two and nine times. The chain combines TRBV6-6 with TRBJ1-5; tentative D call: TRBD1 (5 bases). Looked up from germline, CDR1 is MNHNY and CDR2 is SVGAGI (reference sequence). Trimming took 7 bases from V and 0 from J, leaving 22 bases between them. The CDR3 has 18 residues. In DNA form, the CDR3 reads TGTGCCAGCACCTTCTCCGCAGCGCAGGGCGATAGCAATCAGCCCCAGCATTTT. Its translation: CASTFSAAQGDSNQPQHF.

Only a few counts were recorded for this clonotype. V and J are TRBV19 and TRBJ2-5; tentatively, D is TRBD1 (5 bases). Germline V gene sequence: CDR1 LNHDA, CDR2 SQIVND (reference sequence). The CDR3 length is 12 residues. V was cut by 10 bases and J by 7 bases, with 16 bases left in between. In nucleotides, the CDR3 is TGTGCCACACGGGTGGGGCCGGGGACCCAGTACTTC. It yields the protein CATRVGPGTQYF.

J is TRBJ2-4 and V is TRBV28; D is ambiguous. Germline-derived CDR1 and CDR2 are MDHEN and SYDVKM. The V end was cut by 6 bases, the J end by 0 bases, with 15 bases between. This CDR3 has 16 residues. In DNA, the CDR3 is TGTGCCAGCAGCACCCCCGCCGCTCTAGCCAAAAACATTCAGTACTTC. Encoded protein: CASSTPAALAKNIQYF.

This clonotype has a handful of counts. The chain employs TRBV10-1 and TRBJ1-1, with TRBD1 matching 9 bases. Trimming at V came to 2 bases and at J to 8 bases, leaving 6 bases not matched to a gene. The CDR3 is made up of 14 amino acids. CDR1 and CDR2 (germline): WNHNN, SYGVQD (reference sequence). The CDR3 here is CASSEPGTGKEAFF. CDR3 coding DNA: TGCGCCAGCAGTGAGCCCGGGACAGGGAAGGAAGCTTTCTTT.